A selection of T cell receptor beta chains follows, all from one sample in a study of siplizumab effects on memory and regulatory T cells. TCRdb's copy holds only in-frame clones and misses some; the assay was immunoSEQ multiplex PCR. The data contain more than 95,000 clones, 93% of them singletons. The sequencing input was Tregs sorted from blood. These receptor sequences come from a human donor in good health. CDR3s include the opening cysteine and the closing phenylalanine or tryptophan. Each record gives: V gene, J gene, clone size, CDR3 length, D gene, CDR3 DNA, CDR3 protein. A D gene is named only where the DNA matches it firmly. The size field is filled for only some rows; it gives once, few, many or a size class.

v_gene: TRBV5-1
j_gene: TRBJ2-5
abundance: NA
len: 15
d_gene: TRBD1
CDR3nt: TGCGCCAGCAGCACTAGGACAGGAGCACAAGAGACCCAGTACTTC
CDR3aa: CASSTRTGAQETQYF

v_gene: TRBV11-3
j_gene: TRBJ1-1
abundance: once
len: 12
d_gene: NA
CDR3nt: TGTGCCAGCAGCTTAAGTTCCGGGCGGGCTTTCTTT
CDR3aa: CASSLSSGRAFF

v_gene: TRBV7-8
j_gene: TRBJ1-5
abundance: NA
len: 13
d_gene: NA
CDR3nt: TGTGCCAGCAGCTTCGGGGGGAATCAGCCCCAGCATTTT
CDR3aa: CASSFGGNQPQHF

v_gene: TRBV5-1
j_gene: TRBJ2-1
abundance: NA
len: 16
d_gene: TRBD2
CDR3nt: TGCGCCAGCAGCTGGGGACTAGCGGGAGGTGGGAATGAGCAGTTCTTC
CDR3aa: CASSWGLAGGGNEQFF

v_gene: TRBV2
j_gene: TRBJ1-1
abundance: NA
len: 17
d_gene: NA
CDR3nt: TGTGCCAGCAGTGAGTTTTCGGTAGGGAGTGGGAACACTGAAGCTTTCTTT
CDR3aa: CASSEFSVGSGNTEAFF

v_gene: TRBV9
j_gene: TRBJ1-2
abundance: NA
len: 16
d_gene: NA
CDR3nt: TGTGCCAGCAGCGTAGGCGGAACAGGTTGGGGGTATGGCTACACCTTC
CDR3aa: CASSVGGTGWGYGYTF

v_gene: TRBV7-9
j_gene: TRBJ2-3
abundance: NA
len: 18
d_gene: NA
CDR3nt: TGTGCCAGCAGCTTATGGCTCGGTGACGGACAGAACAGGAAAGCGCAGTATTTT
CDR3aa: CASSLWLGDGQNRKAQYF

v_gene: TRBV19
j_gene: TRBJ1-2
abundance: NA
len: 13
d_gene: TRBD1
CDR3nt: TGTGCCAGTAGGGAACAGGGGCGGGAAGGCTACACCTTC
CDR3aa: CASREQGREGYTF

v_gene: TRBV6-6
j_gene: TRBJ2-7
abundance: NA
len: 14
d_gene: NA
CDR3nt: TGTGCCAGCAGTTATTGGGCGACGTCCTACGAGCAGTACTTC
CDR3aa: CASSYWATSYEQYF

v_gene: TRBV9
j_gene: TRBJ2-5
abundance: NA
len: 16
d_gene: TRBD2
CDR3nt: TGTGCCAGCAGCGTAGGTGTAGCGGGGGGGCAAGAGACCCAGTACTTC
CDR3aa: CASSVGVAGGQETQYF

v_gene: TRBV18
j_gene: TRBJ2-3
abundance: NA
len: 15
d_gene: TRBD1
CDR3nt: TGTGCCAGCTCACCTGTGACAGGGGCAACAGATACGCAGTATTTT
CDR3aa: CASSPVTGATDTQYF

v_gene: TRBV7-9
j_gene: TRBJ1-1
abundance: NA
len: 14
d_gene: TRBD1
CDR3nt: TGTGCCAGCAGCTTCGGGACAGCGAACACTGAAGCTTTCTTT
CDR3aa: CASSFGTANTEAFF

v_gene: TRBV6-5
j_gene: TRBJ2-2
abundance: NA
len: 14
d_gene: NA
CDR3nt: TGTGCCAGCCTCCCCGGACTGCAACCCGGGGAGCTGTTTTTT
CDR3aa: CASLPGLQPGELFF

v_gene: TRBV2
j_gene: TRBJ2-1
abundance: NA
len: 13
d_gene: TRBD2
CDR3nt: TGTGCCAGCAATCGGGGAGGGCGGGGTGAGCAGTTCTTC
CDR3aa: CASNRGGRGEQFF

v_gene: TRBV6-1
j_gene: TRBJ1-2
abundance: NA
len: 17
d_gene: NA
CDR3nt: TGTGCCAGCAGTGCATCTAAGGGGACTGAAGCTAACTATGGCTACACCTTC
CDR3aa: CASSASKGTEANYGYTF

v_gene: TRBV7-2
j_gene: TRBJ2-3
abundance: NA
len: 14
d_gene: TRBD1
CDR3nt: TGTGCCAGCAAACCGGGGACAGCGTCAGATACGCAGTATTTT
CDR3aa: CASKPGTASDTQYF

v_gene: TRBV6-1
j_gene: TRBJ1-6
abundance: NA
len: 15
d_gene: TRBD1
CDR3nt: TGTGCCAGCAGCCAACGACAGGGCCATTGGTCACCCCTCCACTTT
CDR3aa: CASSQRQGHWSPLHF

v_gene: TRBV6-6
j_gene: TRBJ1-4
abundance: NA
len: 13
d_gene: NA
CDR3nt: TGTGCCAGCAGGGGGATGAATAATGAAAAACTGTTTTTT
CDR3aa: CASRGMNNEKLFF

v_gene: TRBV19
j_gene: TRBJ2-1
abundance: NA
len: 14
d_gene: TRBD2
CDR3nt: TGTGCCAGTAGTGAGAGGACTAGGATGAATGAGCAGTTCTTC
CDR3aa: CASSERTRMNEQFF

v_gene: TRBV18
j_gene: TRBJ2-3
abundance: NA
len: 12
d_gene: NA
CDR3nt: TGTGCCAGCTCACCAAGCACAGATACGCAGTATTTT
CDR3aa: CASSPSTDTQYF

v_gene: TRBV30
j_gene: TRBJ2-7
abundance: NA
len: 14
d_gene: NA
CDR3nt: TGTGCCTGGAGTGGGGATGTGGATGGATTTGTGCAGTACTTC
CDR3aa: CAWSGDVDGFVQYF

v_gene: TRBV29-1
j_gene: TRBJ1-1
abundance: once
len: 13
d_gene: NA
CDR3nt: TGCAGCGTTTTCCCGGGACCCCTCACTGAAGCTTTCTTT
CDR3aa: CSVFPGPLTEAFF

v_gene: TRBV5-1
j_gene: TRBJ2-7
abundance: NA
len: 13
d_gene: NA
CDR3nt: TGCGCCAGCAGCTCCGATCGGGCCGGGGAGCAGTACTTC
CDR3aa: CASSSDRAGEQYF

v_gene: TRBV5-1
j_gene: TRBJ1-4
abundance: NA
len: 14
d_gene: TRBD1
CDR3nt: TGCGCCAGCAGCCTGGACAGGGGAGATGAAAAACTGTTTTTT
CDR3aa: CASSLDRGDEKLFF

v_gene: TRBV6-6
j_gene: TRBJ2-1
abundance: NA
len: 15
d_gene: NA
CDR3nt: TGTGCCAGCAGTACCCGGGGGGACAGCCACAATGAGCAGTTCTTC
CDR3aa: CASSTRGDSHNEQFF

v_gene: TRBV19
j_gene: TRBJ2-1
abundance: NA
len: 13
d_gene: NA
CDR3nt: TGTGCCAGTAGCTCTCGAGGGGACAATGAGCAGTTCTTC
CDR3aa: CASSSRGDNEQFF

v_gene: TRBV29-1
j_gene: TRBJ1-4
abundance: NA
len: 12
d_gene: TRBD1
CDR3nt: TGCAGCGTTGGGACAGGGAATGAAAAACTGTTTTTT
CDR3aa: CSVGTGNEKLFF

v_gene: TRBV4-1
j_gene: TRBJ1-2
abundance: NA
len: 15
d_gene: NA
CDR3nt: TGCGCCAGCAGCCAAGGTCCTATAGGGGCAAGAGGCTACACCTTC
CDR3aa: CASSQGPIGARGYTF

v_gene: TRBV15
j_gene: TRBJ1-6
abundance: NA
len: 15
d_gene: NA
CDR3nt: TGTGCCACCAGCTCACGGACTGGCGGGAATTCACCCCTCCACTTT
CDR3aa: CATSSRTGGNSPLHF

v_gene: TRBV27
j_gene: TRBJ2-1
abundance: NA
len: 15
d_gene: TRBD1
CDR3nt: TGTGCCAGCAGTTTGTGGGACAGCTCCTACAATGAGCAGTTCTTC
CDR3aa: CASSLWDSSYNEQFF

v_gene: TRBV30
j_gene: TRBJ2-1
abundance: NA
len: 12
d_gene: TRBD1
CDR3nt: TGTGCCTGGAACAGGGGTGGGTATGAGCAGTTCTTC
CDR3aa: CAWNRGGYEQFF

v_gene: TRBV11-3
j_gene: TRBJ2-7
abundance: NA
len: 12
d_gene: NA
CDR3nt: TGTGCCAGCATCGGAGACAGTGGAGAGCAGTACTTC
CDR3aa: CASIGDSGEQYF

v_gene: TRBV5-1
j_gene: TRBJ2-7
abundance: NA
len: 14
d_gene: TRBD2
CDR3nt: TGCGCCAGCAGCCCACTAGCGGGAGCCTACGAGCAGTACTTC
CDR3aa: CASSPLAGAYEQYF

v_gene: TRBV5-1
j_gene: TRBJ2-1
abundance: NA
len: 15
d_gene: TRBD1
CDR3nt: TGCGCCAGCAGCCCCAGGGGGAGCTCCTACAATGAGCAGTTCTTC
CDR3aa: CASSPRGSSYNEQFF

v_gene: TRBV7-9
j_gene: TRBJ2-5
abundance: NA
len: 16
d_gene: NA
CDR3nt: TGTGCCAGCAGCTTAGAAGTTGGAATGTACCAAGAGACCCAGTACTTC
CDR3aa: CASSLEVGMYQETQYF

v_gene: TRBV6-4
j_gene: TRBJ2-7
abundance: NA
len: 15
d_gene: NA
CDR3nt: TGTGCCAGCAGCTTAAGACATGGAAGCTCCTACGAGCAGTACTTC
CDR3aa: CASSLRHGSSYEQYF

v_gene: TRBV10-3
j_gene: TRBJ2-6
abundance: NA
len: 18
d_gene: TRBD1
CDR3nt: TGTGCCATCAGCCCCGGACAGGGGGTCAGCTCTGGGGCCAACGTCCTGACTTTC
CDR3aa: CAISPGQGVSSGANVLTF

v_gene: TRBV10-3
j_gene: TRBJ2-7
abundance: once
len: 12
d_gene: NA
CDR3nt: TGTGCCATCAGTGAGACCTCCTACGAGCAGTACTTC
CDR3aa: CAISETSYEQYF

v_gene: TRBV5-5
j_gene: TRBJ1-5
abundance: NA
len: 16
d_gene: NA
CDR3nt: TGTGCCAGCAGCTTGGGGGACCAGGGAGCGCATCAGCCCCAGCATTTT
CDR3aa: CASSLGDQGAHQPQHF

v_gene: TRBV4-3
j_gene: TRBJ2-3
abundance: once
len: 15
d_gene: TRBD2
CDR3nt: TGCGCCAGCAGCCAAACTAGCGGGAGTACAGATACGCAGTATTTT
CDR3aa: CASSQTSGSTDTQYF

v_gene: TRBV6-1
j_gene: TRBJ2-7
abundance: NA
len: 14
d_gene: NA
CDR3nt: TGTGCCAGCAGCATAGAGAGGGGGGCCCACGAGCAGTACTTC
CDR3aa: CASSIERGAHEQYF

v_gene: TRBV7-3
j_gene: TRBJ2-3
abundance: NA
len: 14
d_gene: NA
CDR3nt: TGTGCCAGCAGCCCCGGGGCTAGCACAGATACGCAGTATTTT
CDR3aa: CASSPGASTDTQYF